These T cell receptor beta chains were read from a single sample in a study of blood T cell repertoires in COVID-19. The assay was immunoSEQ multiplex PCR, and TCRdb's table has in-frame clones only and misses some. The sample has about 150,000 clones, around nine tenths seen once; the top ten hold roughly 0.58%. The sample taken for sequencing was peripheral blood. The receptor set was obtained from a man aged 55-75 years with COVID-19, enrolled during active disease. Both conserved end residues are part of each CDR3. D genes are given only for firm matches. A clone size is listed for some rows: how often the clone was seen (once, few, many), or a class if it is expanded.

>-|TRBJ1-4|TRBV28|-
CASSFRRAQNEKLFF
TGTGCCAGCAGTTTTAGGAGGGCCCAAAATGAAAAACTGTTTTTT
>-|TRBJ2-2|TRBV7-2|-
CASSLGQAPQAGELFF
TGTGCCAGCAGCTTAGGACAGGCCCCGCAGGCCGGGGAGCTGTTTTTT
>-|TRBJ1-5|TRBV27|TRBD1
CASSSTGVSGNQPQHF
TGTGCCAGCAGTTCAACAGGGGTTAGTGGCAATCAGCCCCAGCATTTT
>-|TRBJ2-7|TRBV5-6|TRBD1
CASSEGQGHYEQYF
TGTGCCAGCAGCGAAGGACAGGGACACTACGAGCAGTACTTC
>-|TRBJ1-5|TRBV18|-
CASSRTDNQPQHF
TGTGCCAGCTCACGGACAGACAATCAGCCCCAGCATTTT
>-|TRBJ1-6|TRBV6-1|-
CASSETGFNSPLHF
TGTGCCAGCAGTGAAACGGGGTTCAATTCACCCCTCCACTTT
>-|TRBJ2-7|TRBV6-6|TRBD2
CASSSGGGAYEQYF
TGTGCCAGCAGCAGTGGCGGGGGGGCCTACGAGCAGTACTTC
>few|TRBJ2-7|TRBV5-4|TRBD2
CASSLRLAGAGEQYF
TGTGCCAGCAGTTTGAGACTAGCGGGGGCCGGCGAGCAGTACTTC
>-|TRBJ1-5|TRBV10-3|TRBD1
CAISDGTGVGQPQHF
TGTGCCATCAGTGACGGGACAGGGGTTGGGCAGCCCCAGCATTTT
>few|TRBJ1-6|TRBV7-9|-
CASRRELPNSPLHF
TGTGCCAGCAGACGTGAGCTCCCCAATTCACCCCTCCACTTT
>-|TRBJ1-6|TRBV18|-
CASSPPGVLGSSPLHF
TGTGCCAGCTCACCCCCGGGGGTTTTGGGATCTTCACCCCTCCACTTT
>-|TRBJ1-2|TRBV5-6|TRBD1
CASSWTGGQSRRGYTF
TGTGCCAGCAGTTGGACAGGGGGCCAGAGCCGGCGTGGCTACACCTTC
>-|TRBJ1-2|TRBV5-4|TRBD1
CASSLEQGVNYGYTF
TGTGCCAGCAGCTTGGAACAGGGGGTAAACTATGGCTACACCTTC
>-|TRBJ2-4|TRBV6-6|TRBD1
CASSLLPAGGRIAKNIQYF
TGTGCCAGCAGTCTACTGCCAGCAGGGGGCAGAATAGCCAAAAACATTCAGTACTTC
>-|TRBJ2-7|TRBV9|-
CASSVDSPYEQYF
TGTGCCAGCAGCGTAGACAGCCCCTACGAGCAGTACTTC
>-|TRBJ2-6|TRBV7-9|-
CASSLSLGGGSSGANVLTF
TGTGCCAGCAGCTTATCCTTAGGGGGAGGGAGCTCTGGGGCCAACGTCCTGACTTTC
>-|TRBJ2-3|TRBV21-1|-
CASSSPLNRGSTDTQYF
TGTGCCAGCAGCAGCCCATTAAACAGGGGTTCGACAGATACGCAGTATTTT
>-|TRBJ2-1|TRBV6-5|-
CASREVENEQFF
TGTGCCAGCAGGGAGGTAGAGAATGAGCAGTTCTTC
>-|TRBJ2-1|TRBV19|-
CASSMKGRDYNEQFF
TGTGCCAGTAGTATGAAGGGGCGAGACTACAATGAGCAGTTCTTC
>-|TRBJ2-1|TRBV19|TRBD2
CASSMRRGGRNNEQFF
TGTGCCAGTAGTATGCGGCGGGGGGGCAGAAACAATGAGCAGTTCTTC
>-|TRBJ2-7|TRBV5-1|TRBD2
CASSLNPSGNYEQYF
TGCGCCAGCAGCTTGAATCCTAGCGGGAACTACGAGCAGTACTTC
>-|TRBJ1-2|TRBV2|-
CASTRDSLEGYTF
TGTGCCAGCACCCGAGACAGTTTGGAAGGCTACACCTTC
>-|TRBJ2-7|TRBV11-3|-
CASSRRYEQYF
TGTGCCAGCAGCCGGAGGTACGAGCAGTACTTC
>-|TRBJ1-1|TRBV6-2/TRBV6-3|-
CASRPTGIDTEAFF
TGTGCCAGCAGGCCTACAGGGATAGACACTGAAGCTTTCTTT
>few|TRBJ1-2|TRBV20-1|-
CSASQGYLPGYTF
TGCAGTGCCAGTCAGGGTTATCTTCCGGGCTACACCTTC
>-|TRBJ2-7|TRBV11-2|-
CASSSVRGESSYEQYF
TGTGCCAGCAGCTCCGTCAGGGGGGAAAGCTCCTACGAGCAGTACTTC
>-|TRBJ2-3|TRBV19|TRBD2
CASSIGLADTQYF
TGTGCCAGTAGTATTGGACTAGCGGATACGCAGTATTTT
>-|TRBJ2-2|TRBV28|-
CASSKTGYSAGELFF
TGTGCCAGCAGCAAAACAGGGTATTCGGCCGGGGAGCTGTTTTTT
>once|TRBJ1-2|TRBV6-5|-
CASSYGQGNYGYTF
TGTGCCAGCAGTTACGGGCAGGGTAACTATGGCTACACCTTC
>once|TRBJ1-2|TRBV6-6|TRBD1
CASSNRDSGILGYTF
TGTGCCAGCAGTAACCGGGACAGTGGGATCCTAGGCTACACCTTC
>-|TRBJ1-5|TRBV12-3/TRBV12-4|-
CASSRDFQPQHF
TGTGCCAGCAGCAGGGACTTTCAGCCCCAGCATTTT
>-|TRBJ1-1|TRBV7-2|-
CASSSTGLGHTEAFF
TGTGCCAGCAGCTCGACAGGTTTGGGGCACACTGAAGCTTTCTTT
>-|TRBJ1-4|TRBV19|TRBD1
CASSIAGQGGEKLFF
TGTGCCAGTAGTATAGCTGGACAGGGGGGTGAAAAACTGTTTTTT
>-|TRBJ2-7|TRBV7-8|-
CASSLSVLRSYEQYF
TGTGCCAGCAGCTTAAGCGTCCTTCGCTCCTACGAGCAGTACTTC
>-|TRBJ1-5|TRBV5-1|TRBD1
CASSFSGGEKPQHF
TGCGCCAGCAGCTTTTCAGGGGGCGAAAAGCCCCAGCATTTT
>-|TRBJ2-7|TRBV5-5|TRBD1
CASSRTGTDSYEQYF
TGTGCCAGCAGCCGAACCGGGACAGACTCCTACGAGCAGTACTTC
>-|TRBJ2-4|TRBV30|TRBD2
CAWSAASGSVVQYF
TGTGCCTGGAGTGCGGCTAGCGGGAGTGTAGTTCAGTACTTC
>-|TRBJ1-1|TRBV5-6|TRBD1
CASRGQGLAEAFF
TGTGCCAGCAGGGGACAGGGGTTGGCTGAAGCTTTCTTT
>-|TRBJ1-2|TRBV4-3|-
CASSQDRGPYGYTF
TGCGCCAGCAGCCAAGACAGGGGCCCCTATGGCTACACCTTC